The 4 T cell receptor beta chains presented below share a single source sample, sequenced in a study of technical replicates of blood from a few donors. Profiling relied on immunoSEQ multiplex PCR, and the TCRdb table lists in-frame clones only, not all of them. The profile shows tens of thousands of clones, 95% of them singletons. Sequenced sample: T cells isolated from PBMCs. The receptors shown here come from a human donor in good health.

The V gene is TRBV18, the J gene TRBJ2-5, with TRBD2 as a possible D gene (6 bases). CDR1 is KGHSH, CDR2 LQKENI, per germline. V was shortened by 3 bases and J by 4 bases, with 12 bases between the two germline ends. The CDR3 contains 14 residues. The CDR3, as DNA: TGTGCCAGCTCACCTTTGGGGGACTCAGAGACCCAGTACTTC. As protein: CASSPLGDSETQYF.

The rearrangement links TRBV20-1 to TRBJ1-2, with D perhaps matching TRBD1 (6 bases). The CDR3 has 11 residues. V lost 4 bases, J lost 5 bases, and 8 bases lay in between. Germline V lookup: CDR1 DFQATT, CDR2 SNEGSKA (reference sequence). DNA for the CDR3: TGCAGTGCTACAGGGGAGTATGGCTACACCTTC. The encoded protein is CSATGEYGYTF.

This clone was observed a few times. V and J are TRBV10-1 and TRBJ1-2; no reliable D call. From germline, CDR1 is WNHNN and CDR2 SYGVQD (reference sequence). The CDR3 contains 13 residues. V was cut by 6 bases and J by 2 bases, with 10 bases left in between. CDR3 amino acids: CASSPDGNYGYTF. Here the CDR3 DNA reads TGCGCCAGCAGCCCCGACGGGAACTATGGCTACACCTTC.

The chain joins TRBV5-4 to TRBJ2-7, with 8 bases lining up with TRBD1. Germline V lookup: CDR1 SGHNT, CDR2 YYREEE (reference sequence). The CDR3 has 14 amino acids. V was pared by 5 bases and J by 2 bases, with 6 bases of the junction left unmatched. CDR3 residues: CASRATGAPYEQYF. CDR3 in DNA: TGTGCCAGCAGGGCGACAGGGGCCCCCTACGAGCAGTACTTC.